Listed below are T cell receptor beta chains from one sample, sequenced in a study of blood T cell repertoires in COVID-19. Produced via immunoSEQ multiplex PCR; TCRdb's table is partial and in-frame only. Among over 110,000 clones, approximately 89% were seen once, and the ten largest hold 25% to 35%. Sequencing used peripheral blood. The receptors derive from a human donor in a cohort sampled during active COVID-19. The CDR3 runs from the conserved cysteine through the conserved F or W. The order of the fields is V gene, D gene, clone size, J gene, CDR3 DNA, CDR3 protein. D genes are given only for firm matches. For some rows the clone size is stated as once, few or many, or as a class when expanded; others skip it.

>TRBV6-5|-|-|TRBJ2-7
TGTGCCAGCAGTTACACGTCGACAGGTTACGAGCAGTACTTC
CASSYTSTGYEQYF
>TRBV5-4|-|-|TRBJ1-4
TGTGCCAGCAGCGATGACAGGTTGAATGAAAAACTGTTTTTT
CASSDDRLNEKLFF
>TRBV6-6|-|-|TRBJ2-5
TGTGCCAGCAGTTACTCGGGCAGACAAGAGACCCAGTACTTC
CASSYSGRQETQYF
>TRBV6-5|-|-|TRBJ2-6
TGTGCCAGTAGACAGGTGTCCAACGTCCTGACTTTC
CASRQVSNVLTF
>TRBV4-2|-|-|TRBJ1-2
TGTGCCAGCAGCCAAGGTCCCACCCGGGGGACGAGCCCAGCGGGCTACACCTTC
CASSQGPTRGTSPAGYTF
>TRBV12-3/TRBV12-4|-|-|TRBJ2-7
TGTGCCAGCGGGAGATCCTACGAGCAGTACTTC
CASGRSYEQYF
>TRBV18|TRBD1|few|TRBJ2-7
TGTGCCAGCTCCCAGGCCGGGGACAGAACCTACGAGCAGTACTTC
CASSQAGDRTYEQYF
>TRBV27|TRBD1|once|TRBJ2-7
TGTGCCAGCAGTTTAATTTGGACAGGGGGCCCCTCGAACGAGCAGTACTTC
CASSLIWTGGPSNEQYF
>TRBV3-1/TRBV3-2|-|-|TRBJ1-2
TGTGCCAGCAGCCAACTCTATGGCTACACCTTC
CASSQLYGYTF
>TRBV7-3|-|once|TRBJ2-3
TGTGCCAGCAGCTCCGTGGGAGGTACGCAGTATTTT
CASSSVGGTQYF
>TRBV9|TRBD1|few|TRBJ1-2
TGTGCCAGCAGCGTAGGTTGGGACAGGGAAAATGGCTACACCTTC
CASSVGWDRENGYTF
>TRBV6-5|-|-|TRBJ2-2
TGTGCCAGCACTGTTACCGGGGAGCTGTTTTTT
CASTVTGELFF
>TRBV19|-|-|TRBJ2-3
TGTGCCAGTAGTAGCCAGTACACAGATACGCAGTATTTT
CASSSQYTDTQYF
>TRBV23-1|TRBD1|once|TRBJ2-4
TGCGCCAGCAGGTCGGACAGGGGGAAATGGAAAAACATTCAGTACTTC
CASRSDRGKWKNIQYF
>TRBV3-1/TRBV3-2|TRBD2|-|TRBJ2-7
TGTGCCAGCAGCCAAGACCCAGCGGGGAGTCTCTACGAGCAGTACTTC
CASSQDPAGSLYEQYF
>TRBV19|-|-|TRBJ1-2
TGTGCCAGTAGTATAGAGCCGACAGCAAACTATGGCTACACCTTC
CASSIEPTANYGYTF